The TCR beta chain under discussion was sequenced for a study of CD8 T cells in Susac syndrome. This CDR3 is 17 amino acids long. Germline CDR1 is DFQATT and CDR2 is SNEGSKA (reference sequence). With 0 bases removed from V and 3 bases from J, the gap between germline ends came to 20 bases. After extraction with the RNeasy kit, about 0.5 to 1 ug of the RNA was reverse transcribed using random hexamers. From the immunoSEQ multiplex PCR reads, TCRdb called clonotypes with MiXCR, one entry per CDR3 protein. The repertoire holds just under 95,000 distinct CDR3 sequences, with just under 95% as singletons.

The sample taken for sequencing was CD4+ T cells from PBMCs. The receptor was derived from a human donor with Susac syndrome. The genes are TRBV20-1 and TRBJ1-2; no clear D gene. The CDR3 region is CSARDGRRPSKDYGYTF. As DNA, the CDR3 is TGCAGTGCTAGAGACGGACGGCGCCCCTCTAAGGACTATGGCTACACCTTC.